Listed below are T cell receptor beta chains from one sample, sequenced in a study of T cell changes during pregnancy in multiple sclerosis. The method was immunoSEQ multiplex PCR; TCRdb's version includes in-frame clones alone and lacks a portion of them. The sample records around 100,000 clones, 80% to 95% being singletons. The sample was peripheral blood, taken in the third trimester of pregnancy. These receptor sequences come from a female donor with multiple sclerosis, enrolled in a pregnancy study. The CDR3 runs from the conserved cysteine through the conserved F or W. D genes are given only for firm matches. Expanded clones get a size class; other rows say once, few or many, or leave the size out.

- | TRBJ1-4 | TRBV30 | - | TGTGCCTGGAGATCTCCGTACCGCTTCGACGGGGAAAAACTGTTTTTT | CAWRSPYRFDGEKLFF
- | TRBJ1-2 | TRBV29-1 | - | TGCAGCGTCGACGGACCGGCCCGGGAGGGCTACACCTTC | CSVDGPAREGYTF
- | TRBJ1-5 | TRBV28 | - | TGTGCCAGCAGTTTATTATCTAGAGGCAATCAGCCCCAGCATTTT | CASSLLSRGNQPQHF
- | TRBJ2-5 | TRBV5-1 | - | TGCGCCAGCAGCTTGGGTAGGGGGGAGACCCAGTACTTC | CASSLGRGETQYF
- | TRBJ2-3 | TRBV28 | TRBD2 | TGTGCCAGCAGTTTGGGACTAGCGACGCTTGGAACAGATACGCAGTATTTT | CASSLGLATLGTDTQYF
- | TRBJ2-1 | TRBV5-1 | - | TGCGCCAGCAGCTTGGCCAGACAGAACAATGAGCAGTTCTTC | CASSLARQNNEQFF
- | TRBJ2-1 | TRBV28 | - | TGTGCCAGCAGTTTATACAACCCGCTCTCTCGTAATGAGCAGTTCTTC | CASSLYNPLSRNEQFF
- | TRBJ2-7 | TRBV6-4 | TRBD1 | TGTGCCAGCAGTCTTGACAGGGGTGGGGAGCAGTACTTC | CASSLDRGGEQYF
- | TRBJ1-2 | TRBV6-5 | TRBD1 | TGTGCCAGCTCTAGGGGACAGGGCGTATATGGCTACACCTTC | CASSRGQGVYGYTF
- | TRBJ2-5 | TRBV4-1 | - | TGCGCCAGCAGTCCGGAGTTCCAAGAGACCCAGTACTTC | CASSPEFQETQYF
- | TRBJ1-1 | TRBV27 | TRBD1 | TGTGCCAGCAGTTTAAGGGCCAGGGGGCGGATGAACACTGAAGCTTTCTTT | CASSLRARGRMNTEAFF
- | TRBJ1-1 | TRBV7-8 | - | TGTGCCAGCAGCTTGGGTTCGGGGAACACTGAAGCTTTCTTT | CASSLGSGNTEAFF
- | TRBJ1-2 | TRBV5-6 | TRBD1 | TGTGCCAGCAGCTTACCGGGACAGGGGGCCTATGGCTACACCTTC | CASSLPGQGAYGYTF
- | TRBJ2-3 | TRBV9 | TRBD1 | TGTGCCAACCACAGGGGTGGTTTCACAGATACGCAGTATTTT | CANHRGGFTDTQYF
- | TRBJ2-5 | TRBV9 | TRBD2 | TGTGCCAGCAGCGTGGGGGCTAGCGGGAGACTAGGTAAAGAGACCCAGTACTTC | CASSVGASGRLGKETQYF
- | TRBJ2-3 | TRBV7-3 | - | TGTGCCAGCAGTCTAACGGGTAGCGGCACAGATACGCAGTATTTT | CASSLTGSGTDTQYF
- | TRBJ2-7 | TRBV9 | - | TGTGCCAGCAGCGGGGGGGGCTTAAGGTACGAGCAGTACTTC | CASSGGGLRYEQYF
- | TRBJ1-2 | TRBV5-1 | - | TGCGCCAGCAGCTTGGACAGGGCTAACTATGGCTACACCTTC | CASSLDRANYGYTF
- | TRBJ1-4 | TRBV2 | - | TGTGCCAGCAGTGGCTGGGCCGGGGAAATTGGAAAACTGTTTTTT | CASSGWAGEIGKLFF
- | TRBJ2-7 | TRBV2 | TRBD2 | TGTGCCAGCAGTGAGCGGGAGGGGGAGCAGTACTTC | CASSEREGEQYF
once | TRBJ2-3 | TRBV27 | TRBD2 | TGTGCCAGCAGTTTATTCGGTAGCGGGGATCCCACAGATACGCAGTATTTT | CASSLFGSGDPTDTQYF
- | TRBJ2-1 | TRBV14 | - | TGTGCCAGCAGCCAAGATACCGGTTTATATCCTCGTGAGCAGTTCTTC | CASSQDTGLYPREQFF
- | TRBJ1-1 | TRBV28 | TRBD1 | TGTGCCAGCAGTTTCTACCGGGACAGGGGTAGCACTGAAGCTTTCTTT | CASSFYRDRGSTEAFF
once | TRBJ2-5 | TRBV9 | - | TGTGCCAGCAGCGTCGAACCCCAAGGGGTAGAGACCCAGTACTTC | CASSVEPQGVETQYF
- | TRBJ1-1 | TRBV28 | - | TGTGCCACTGGGGGGGGAGCCCCTAAAGCTGAAGCTTTCTTT | CATGGGAPKAEAFF
- | TRBJ2-3 | TRBV10-3 | - | TGTGCCATCAGTGCCCCAGGGTCAGATACGCAGTATTTT | CAISAPGSDTQYF
- | TRBJ1-3 | TRBV27 | - | TGTGCCAGCAGCCTTGGACGGGGTGGAAACACCATATATTTT | CASSLGRGGNTIYF
few | TRBJ1-2 | TRBV2 | - | TGTGCCAGCAGCGCGGACTATGGCTACACCTTC | CASSADYGYTF
- | TRBJ1-1 | TRBV7-3 | TRBD1 | TGTGCCAGCAGCTTAAATTCGAGAGGGACAGACACTGAAGCTTTCTTT | CASSLNSRGTDTEAFF
- | TRBJ1-2 | TRBV28 | - | TGTGCCAGCAGTACAGGGCCAGCTAACTATGGCTACACCTTC | CASSTGPANYGYTF
once | TRBJ2-3 | TRBV5-1 | - | TGCGCCAGCAGCTTAGGTAGCTCAGGGAGGACAGATACGCAGTATTTT | CASSLGSSGRTDTQYF
- | TRBJ1-1 | TRBV5-4 | TRBD1 | TGTGCCAGCAGGACCCTGGGACAGCCGAACACTGAAGCTTTCTTT | CASRTLGQPNTEAFF
- | TRBJ2-1 | TRBV6-5 | - | TGTGCCAGCAGCCGGGGGAATGAGCAGTTCTTC | CASSRGNEQFF
- | TRBJ1-1 | TRBV5-6 | - | TGTGCCAGCAGCATAACTGGGGGGAGAGGCACTGAAGCTTTCTTT | CASSITGGRGTEAFF
- | TRBJ1-1 | TRBV7-9 | - | TGTGCCAGCAGCCGTCAGGGGCAGTTGAACACTGAAGCTTTCTTT | CASSRQGQLNTEAFF
- | TRBJ2-7 | TRBV6-6 | - | TGTGCCAGCAGCTACTACAGGGAAGGCGAGCAGTACTTC | CASSYYREGEQYF
- | TRBJ1-2 | TRBV10-3 | TRBD1 | TGTGCCATGTCCGACAGGGGCCCATCCTATGGCTACACCTTC | CAMSDRGPSYGYTF
- | TRBJ1-3 | TRBV27 | - | TGTGCCAGCAGCCCTACCTCCCGGACAGTCGGAAACACCATATATTTT | CASSPTSRTVGNTIYF
- | TRBJ1-4 | TRBV30 | TRBD1 | TGTGCCTGGAGTTGGGGCAGGGGGATGGTGAGAACTAATGAAAAACTGTTTTTT | CAWSWGRGMVRTNEKLFF
- | TRBJ1-1 | TRBV5-4 | - | TGTGCCAGCAGTCCCGACTTGAACACTGAAGCTTTCTTT | CASSPDLNTEAFF
- | TRBJ1-1 | TRBV6-1 | - | TGTGCCAGCAGTGAGACTGTGCAGCACGAAGCTTTCTTT | CASSETVQHEAFF
- | TRBJ1-4 | TRBV27 | TRBD1 | TGTGCCAGCAGTTTATCCGGGGGACAGGCATTAAACCTCGTACGGAAACTGTTTTTT | CASSLSGGQALNLVRKLFF
- | TRBJ1-1 | TRBV6-1 | - | TGTGCCAGCAGTGAGAAGACTGAAAGAGAAGCTTTCTTT | CASSEKTEREAFF
- | TRBJ1-1 | TRBV7-9 | TRBD1 | TGTGCCAGCAGCTTAGACAGGGGGGAAGCTTTCTTT | CASSLDRGEAFF
- | TRBJ1-1 | TRBV5-1 | - | TGCGCCAGCACCACGTTGGGGCCTATGAACACTGAAGCTTTCTTT | CASTTLGPMNTEAFF
- | TRBJ2-2 | TRBV12-5 | TRBD1 | TGTGCTAGTGGTCTAGGGACAGGGTGGACCGGGGAGCTGTTTTTT | CASGLGTGWTGELFF
- | TRBJ1-3 | TRBV5-1 | TRBD1 | TGCGCCAGCAGCTTGGGCCGACAGGGGGGATCTGGAAACACCATATATTTT | CASSLGRQGGSGNTIYF
- | TRBJ2-3 | TRBV7-2 | - | TGTGCCAGCAGAGCACCATCTAGCACAGATACGCAGTATTTT | CASRAPSSTDTQYF
- | TRBJ1-1 | TRBV7-9 | - | TGTGCCAGCAGCTTACAGGGCGGTAACACTGAAGCTTTCTTT | CASSLQGGNTEAFF
once | TRBJ2-7 | TRBV6-1 | - | TGTGCCAGCAGTGAAGGTGGAGGGTGGGGGTCCTACGAGCAGTACTTC | CASSEGGGWGSYEQYF
- | TRBJ2-7 | TRBV5-4 | TRBD2 | TGTGCCAGCAGCTCGGGACTAGCGGGGGGCTACGAGCAGTACTTC | CASSSGLAGGYEQYF
- | TRBJ2-2 | TRBV27 | TRBD2 | TGTGCCAGCAGCCTGACTAGCGGGAACACCGGGGAGCTGTTTTTT | CASSLTSGNTGELFF